A single sample is the source of the 2 T cell receptor beta chains below, sequenced in a study of response to subunit inactivated influenza vaccine. TCRdb re-called the RT-PCR reads through MiXCR, storing one row per CDR3 protein. Of more than 600,000 distinct CDR3 sequences listed, around a sixth were seen once; the top ten hold about a tenth. Here the sequenced sample was PBMCs from blood, taken around 5 days after vaccination. Source of these receptors: a man between 50 and 59 years old who received an inactivated influenza vaccine.

The table lists this clonotype with a few counts. This chain uses TRBV20-1 with TRBJ1-6; D is possibly TRBD1 (5 bases). CDR1 is DFQATT and CDR2 is SNEGSKA in the germline V gene (reference sequence). V was pared by 0 bases and J by 9 bases, with 18 bases between. The CDR3 is 16 residues long. This CDR3 reads CSARDGTPWDFSPLHF. The CDR3, as DNA: TGCAGTGCTAGAGATGGGACGCCCTGGGATTTTTCACCCCTCCACTTT.

This sequence joins TRBV7-8 and TRBJ2-7; a weak D match, TRBD2 (6 bases). CDR3 length: 15 residues. Germline values: CDR1 SGHVS, CDR2 FQNEAQ. The V gene lost 4 bases and the J gene lost 0 bases, with 13 bases spanning the gap. Written as DNA, the CDR3 is TGTGCCAGCAGCTATAAAGGGACTGGCTCCTACGAGCAGTACTTC. Amino acids: CASSYKGTGSYEQYF.